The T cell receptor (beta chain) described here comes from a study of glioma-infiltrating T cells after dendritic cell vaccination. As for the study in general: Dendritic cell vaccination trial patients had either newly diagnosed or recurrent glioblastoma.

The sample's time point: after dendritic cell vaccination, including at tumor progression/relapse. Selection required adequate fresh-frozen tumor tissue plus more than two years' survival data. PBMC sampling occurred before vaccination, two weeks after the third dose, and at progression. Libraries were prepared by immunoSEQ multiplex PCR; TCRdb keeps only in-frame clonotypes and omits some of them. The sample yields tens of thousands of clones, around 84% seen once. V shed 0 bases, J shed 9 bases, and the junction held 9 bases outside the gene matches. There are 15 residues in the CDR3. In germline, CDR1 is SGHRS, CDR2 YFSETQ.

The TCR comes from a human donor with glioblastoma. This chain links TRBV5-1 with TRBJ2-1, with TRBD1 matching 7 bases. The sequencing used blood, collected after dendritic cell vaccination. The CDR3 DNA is TGCGCCAGCAGCTTGGCAACAGGGGCCCGGGGTGAGCAGTTCTTC. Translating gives CASSLATGARGEQFF.